This TCR beta chain stems from a study of blood T cell repertoires in COVID-19. As for the study in general: Acute and convalescent COVID-19 samples came from the United States, Italy and Spain. Sources were T cells, B-cell-depleted T cells, or PBMCs; the material itself was cDNA or gDNA.

Germline CDR1 and CDR2: SNHLY and FYNNEI. V lost 8 bases, J lost 3 bases, and 12 bases lay in between. CDR3 length equals 13 residues. Original data processing: Scientists estimated how many nucleated cells there were by amplifying reference gene primers. The method was immunoSEQ multiplex PCR; TCRdb's version includes in-frame clones alone and lacks a portion of them. The D gene and trimming were derived from the DNA, and the V and J assignments and clone size from that table. The sample yields roughly 440,000 clones, approximately 90% seen once. Enrolment of Seattle patients took place during active infection, and they were followed longitudinally.

The sequence derives from a woman aged 45-59 years with COVID-19, enrolled during active disease. The chain links TRBV2 to TRBJ2-3; TRBD2 is a possible D gene (6 bases). Sequencing used peripheral blood. The CDR3 DNA is TGTGCCAGCCGGCTAGCGTGGACAGATACGCAGTATTTT. This gives the protein CASRLAWTDTQYF.